This T cell receptor (beta chain) was sequenced in a study of T-cell reconstitution after alpha-beta-depleted transplantation in children. Comments on this clonotype: The target antigen is unknown.

Study-wide results and limits: Several hundred rapidly expanded clones from non-depleted graft cells reportedly supplied alpha-beta T cells about two months post-transplant. T-cell counts and diversity were attributed mostly to newly produced T cells one year after transplant. Some patients owed their high day-60 TCRbeta diversity to surviving recipient T cells and thymic progenitors.

Preparation of the TCRbeta library was carried out with unique molecular identifiers. TCRdb analysed the PCR reads with MiXCR anew, one entry per CDR3 protein. The data contain hundreds of thousands of distinct CDR3 sequences, over 10% of them singletons. This CDR3 has 13 residues. V gave up 8 bases and J gave up 0 bases, with 9 bases separating them. The sample in question was PBMCs, mostly from graft donor cells, obtained 360 days after TCRalphabeta/CD19-depleted stem cell transplant. The chain carries TRBV12-3 or TRBV12-4 and TRBJ2-3; TRBD2 might be the D (5 bases). This clonotype was sampled from a male patient under 18 who had a stem cell transplant for acute myeloid leukemia, so the T cells may come from the graft donor. CDR3 in DNA: TGTGCCAGCGTCGGCGGGAGCACAGATACGCAGTATTTT. The encoded protein is CASVGGSTDTQYF.